Included here is one TCR beta chain sequence, with context. Its target is unknown. The data originate from a study of CD8 T cells in ankylosing spondylitis. Findings and caveats of the study: Clones linked to disease were reported to show significant enrichment in matched ankylosing spondylitis synovial fluid. There were earlier reports of some motif variants in reactive arthritis synovial fluid and blood.

By quantitative 5'-RACE with molecular barcodes, the TCR beta libraries were made. TCRdb passed the 5' RACE reads through MiXCR, listing each CDR3 protein once. Of under 150,000 distinct CDR3 sequences listed, about 13% are singletons. CDR1 KGHSH and CDR2 LQKENI come from the germline V gene. V dropped 1 base and J dropped 3 bases, with 10 bases sitting between them. The CDR3 is made up of 14 amino acids. The source material was blood, either unsorted or a sorted T cell fraction (not recorded which). The sequence derives from a female donor with ankylosing spondylitis or in good health (not recorded which). This sequence joins TRBV18 and TRBJ2-7; D may be TRBD1 (5 bases). The CDR3 reads CASSPLTDGYEQYF. In nucleotides, the CDR3 is TGTGCCAGCTCACCACTGACAGATGGCTACGAGCAGTACTTC.